Listed below are T cell receptor beta chains from one sample, sequenced in a study of CD8 T cells in Susac syndrome. TCRdb called the immunoSEQ multiplex PCR reads again in MiXCR, with one record for every CDR3 protein. The sample carries about 160,000 distinct CDR3 sequences, approximately 95% recorded once. The sequenced sample consisted of CD4+ T cells from PBMCs. The source of these receptors is a human donor with multiple sclerosis. Both conserved end residues are part of each CDR3. Each record gives: clone size, D gene, J gene, V gene, CDR3 DNA, CDR3 protein. D genes are given only for firm matches. Size is stated for part of the rows, as once, few or many counts, or as a class when the clone is expanded.

clone size: NA
D gene: TRBD2
J gene: TRBJ2-1
V gene: TRBV12-3/TRBV12-4
CDR3 DNA: TGTGCCAGCGGTCTCCGACTAGCGGAGGCACATGAGCAGTTCTTC
CDR3 protein: CASGLRLAEAHEQFF

clone size: NA
D gene: TRBD1
J gene: TRBJ1-2
V gene: TRBV24-1
CDR3 DNA: TGTGCCACCAGTGATTCTCCCCCCCGACAGGGCGGGGGCTACACCTTC
CDR3 protein: CATSDSPPRQGGGYTF

clone size: NA
D gene: NA
J gene: TRBJ1-5
V gene: TRBV27
CDR3 DNA: TGTGCCAGCGGTCGAGGGAATCAGCCCCAGCATTTT
CDR3 protein: CASGRGNQPQHF

clone size: NA
D gene: TRBD1
J gene: TRBJ2-3
V gene: TRBV20-1
CDR3 DNA: TGCAGTGCTAGACCACGGACAGGGACAGATACGCAGTATTTT
CDR3 protein: CSARPRTGTDTQYF

clone size: once
D gene: TRBD1
J gene: TRBJ1-5
V gene: TRBV5-8
CDR3 DNA: TGTGCCAGCAGCTTGAATGGACAGGGGGTCAATCAGCCCCAGCATTTT
CDR3 protein: CASSLNGQGVNQPQHF

clone size: NA
D gene: NA
J gene: TRBJ2-5
V gene: TRBV20-1
CDR3 DNA: TGCAGTGCGCCGGGTTGGGGCGTTCAAGAGACCCAGTACTTC
CDR3 protein: CSAPGWGVQETQYF

clone size: NA
D gene: TRBD1
J gene: TRBJ1-2
V gene: TRBV7-9
CDR3 DNA: TGTGCCAGCAGCTGGGGGACAGGGAACTATGGCTACACCTTC
CDR3 protein: CASSWGTGNYGYTF

clone size: NA
D gene: NA
J gene: TRBJ2-7
V gene: TRBV20-1
CDR3 DNA: TGCAGTGCATTGGGACATGAATGGACGGCCCACGAGCAGTACTTC
CDR3 protein: CSALGHEWTAHEQYF

clone size: NA
D gene: NA
J gene: TRBJ1-5
V gene: TRBV7-8
CDR3 DNA: TGTGCCAGCAGCTCCCTCGGGGGCCAGCCCCAGCATTTT
CDR3 protein: CASSSLGGQPQHF

clone size: few
D gene: TRBD1
J gene: TRBJ2-5
V gene: TRBV5-4
CDR3 DNA: TGTGCCAGCAGCTCGCGGGACAGGGCCCAAGAGACCCAGTACTTC
CDR3 protein: CASSSRDRAQETQYF

clone size: NA
D gene: NA
J gene: TRBJ1-1
V gene: TRBV28
CDR3 DNA: TGTGCCAGCAGTTTATTACCCTATTGGGGGGGAAACACTGAAGCTTTCTTT
CDR3 protein: CASSLLPYWGGNTEAFF

clone size: NA
D gene: NA
J gene: TRBJ1-1
V gene: TRBV20-1
CDR3 DNA: TGCAGTGCTTACTCCCCCCGGACGGTGAACACTGAAGCTTTCTTT
CDR3 protein: CSAYSPRTVNTEAFF

clone size: NA
D gene: NA
J gene: TRBJ2-1
V gene: TRBV13
CDR3 DNA: TGTGCCAGCAGCCGCCTGGGGGAAGGGCAGTTCTTC
CDR3 protein: CASSRLGEGQFF

clone size: NA
D gene: NA
J gene: TRBJ1-3
V gene: TRBV7-9
CDR3 DNA: TGTGCCAGCAGCTTAGAGACATACGGAGGAAACACCATATATTTT
CDR3 protein: CASSLETYGGNTIYF

clone size: NA
D gene: NA
J gene: TRBJ2-7
V gene: TRBV20-1
CDR3 DNA: TGCAGTGCTAGAGAGCGAGTAGCCTACGAGCAGTACTTC
CDR3 protein: CSARERVAYEQYF

clone size: once
D gene: NA
J gene: TRBJ2-1
V gene: TRBV19
CDR3 DNA: TGTGCCAGTACCAACAGGGGGGGGAGCGATGAGCAGTTCTTC
CDR3 protein: CASTNRGGSDEQFF

clone size: NA
D gene: NA
J gene: TRBJ1-2
V gene: TRBV20-1
CDR3 DNA: TGCAGTGCTAAGGGCTTAGCTAACTATGGCTACACCTTC
CDR3 protein: CSAKGLANYGYTF

clone size: NA
D gene: TRBD1
J gene: TRBJ1-3
V gene: TRBV29-1
CDR3 DNA: TGCAGCGTTGCCTTATTACGAGTGTCAACAGGGACAGGAGGAAACACCATATATTTT
CDR3 protein: CSVALLRVSTGTGGNTIYF

clone size: NA
D gene: TRBD2
J gene: TRBJ2-1
V gene: TRBV9
CDR3 DNA: TGTGCCAGCAGCGTAGGAGGGACTAGTGTAAATGAGCAGTTCTTC
CDR3 protein: CASSVGGTSVNEQFF

clone size: once
D gene: NA
J gene: TRBJ2-1
V gene: TRBV14
CDR3 DNA: TGTGCCAGCAGCCAAGATCACCCGGGTCCCTCCTACAATGAGCAGTTCTTC
CDR3 protein: CASSQDHPGPSYNEQFF

clone size: NA
D gene: NA
J gene: TRBJ1-2
V gene: TRBV6-5
CDR3 DNA: TGTGCCAGCAGAGGGGCCATCTATGGCTACACCTTC
CDR3 protein: CASRGAIYGYTF

clone size: NA
D gene: TRBD2
J gene: TRBJ2-5
V gene: TRBV7-9
CDR3 DNA: TGTGCCAGCAGCTTAGAACTAGCGGACCAAGAGACCCAGTACTTC
CDR3 protein: CASSLELADQETQYF

clone size: NA
D gene: NA
J gene: TRBJ1-5
V gene: TRBV12-3/TRBV12-4
CDR3 DNA: TGTGCCAGCAGTGCCGACGGAGGAGGTCAGCCCCAGCATTTT
CDR3 protein: CASSADGGGQPQHF

clone size: NA
D gene: TRBD2
J gene: TRBJ2-7
V gene: TRBV12-3/TRBV12-4
CDR3 DNA: TGTGCCAGCACCATAGCGGGGTACTACGAGCAGTACTTC
CDR3 protein: CASTIAGYYEQYF

clone size: NA
D gene: NA
J gene: TRBJ2-7
V gene: TRBV6-2/TRBV6-3
CDR3 DNA: TGTGCCACCAAAACCACCGGGACACCGACTAAAGCGGGGCTGAGCTCCTACGAGCAGTACTTC
CDR3 protein: CATKTTGTPTKAGLSSYEQYF

clone size: NA
D gene: TRBD2
J gene: TRBJ2-1
V gene: TRBV7-3
CDR3 DNA: TGTGCCAGCAGCTTCTCGGGGGGGAGTCGGTGGGGTGAGCAGTTCTTC
CDR3 protein: CASSFSGGSRWGEQFF

clone size: NA
D gene: NA
J gene: TRBJ2-7
V gene: TRBV18
CDR3 DNA: TGTGCCAGCTCAGAAGACAGGTCTGGGGGCCGGCAGTACTTC
CDR3 protein: CASSEDRSGGRQYF

clone size: NA
D gene: NA
J gene: TRBJ1-2
V gene: TRBV29-1
CDR3 DNA: TGCAGCGTTACCACAGGAGCGCGACCTTATGGCTACACCTTC
CDR3 protein: CSVTTGARPYGYTF

clone size: NA
D gene: NA
J gene: TRBJ2-6
V gene: TRBV15
CDR3 DNA: TGTGCCACCAGCAGGGCCGTGTCTGGGGCCAACGTCCTGACTTTC
CDR3 protein: CATSRAVSGANVLTF

clone size: NA
D gene: NA
J gene: TRBJ1-4
V gene: TRBV3-1
CDR3 DNA: TGTGCCAGCAGCCAATGGGAGGTCGGGATTAATGAAAAACTGTTTTTT
CDR3 protein: CASSQWEVGINEKLFF

clone size: NA
D gene: NA
J gene: TRBJ1-5
V gene: TRBV6-2/TRBV6-3
CDR3 DNA: TGTGCCAGCAAATTTTCAGGGTTTCATCAGCCCCAGCATTTT
CDR3 protein: CASKFSGFHQPQHF

clone size: NA
D gene: NA
J gene: TRBJ2-1
V gene: TRBV5-4
CDR3 DNA: TGTGCCAGCAGCTCTTACAGGGCCGATGAGCAGTTCTTC
CDR3 protein: CASSSYRADEQFF

clone size: NA
D gene: TRBD1
J gene: TRBJ1-3
V gene: TRBV20-1
CDR3 DNA: TGCAGTGCTAGAGGGGACAGGGGGCTTGGAAACACCATATATTTT
CDR3 protein: CSARGDRGLGNTIYF

clone size: NA
D gene: NA
J gene: TRBJ2-7
V gene: TRBV12-3/TRBV12-4
CDR3 DNA: TGTGCCAGCAGCCTAGCACTGGGTGAGGAGCAGTACTTC
CDR3 protein: CASSLALGEEQYF

clone size: NA
D gene: NA
J gene: TRBJ1-3
V gene: TRBV14
CDR3 DNA: TGTGCCAGCAGCCAGTGGACGGCTGGAAACACCATATATTTT
CDR3 protein: CASSQWTAGNTIYF

clone size: NA
D gene: NA
J gene: TRBJ1-2
V gene: TRBV7-2
CDR3 DNA: TGTGCCAGCAGCTCCAGGCCCGGGGGCTACACCTTC
CDR3 protein: CASSSRPGGYTF

clone size: once
D gene: NA
J gene: TRBJ2-6
V gene: TRBV7-2
CDR3 DNA: TGTGCCAGCAGCTTAGGGAGGGGAACTGGGGCCAACGTCCTGACTTTC
CDR3 protein: CASSLGRGTGANVLTF

clone size: NA
D gene: NA
J gene: TRBJ2-3
V gene: TRBV7-6
CDR3 DNA: TGTGCCAGCAGCTTAGACAGTTGGGGCTCCGAGGGGCAGTATTTT
CDR3 protein: CASSLDSWGSEGQYF

clone size: NA
D gene: NA
J gene: TRBJ1-2
V gene: TRBV6-5
CDR3 DNA: TGTGCCAGCAGTTACTCTTTGAGGCAGGGTCACGGCTACACCTTC
CDR3 protein: CASSYSLRQGHGYTF

clone size: NA
D gene: TRBD2
J gene: TRBJ2-5
V gene: TRBV4-1
CDR3 DNA: TGCGCCAGCAGCCAAGATCTCGGGGGAGGGAGAGAGACCCAGTACTTC
CDR3 protein: CASSQDLGGGRETQYF

clone size: NA
D gene: NA
J gene: TRBJ2-4
V gene: TRBV28
CDR3 DNA: TGTGCCAGCAGTACACGACTCCTGACAAGTCACTTC
CDR3 protein: CASSTRLLTSHF

clone size: NA
D gene: NA
J gene: TRBJ2-4
V gene: TRBV2
CDR3 DNA: TGTGCCAGCAACACCGGGACAAATTTAGGAAACATTCAGTACTTC
CDR3 protein: CASNTGTNLGNIQYF

clone size: NA
D gene: TRBD1
J gene: TRBJ1-1
V gene: TRBV29-1
CDR3 DNA: TGCAGCGTTGTCCAATCTCAGGGGGCAAACACTGAAGCTTTCTTT
CDR3 protein: CSVVQSQGANTEAFF

clone size: once
D gene: TRBD2
J gene: TRBJ2-1
V gene: TRBV29-1
CDR3 DNA: TGCAGCTTTAGCGGGTATTATATGGGTGAGCAGTTCTTC
CDR3 protein: CSFSGYYMGEQFF

clone size: NA
D gene: NA
J gene: TRBJ1-3
V gene: TRBV12-3/TRBV12-4
CDR3 DNA: TGTGCCAGCAGTTTAGGCCCCTCTGGAAACACCATATATTTT
CDR3 protein: CASSLGPSGNTIYF

clone size: few
D gene: TRBD1
J gene: TRBJ2-7
V gene: TRBV6-5
CDR3 DNA: TGTGCCAGCAGACGGACAGGGAGCTACGAGCAGTACTTC
CDR3 protein: CASRRTGSYEQYF

clone size: NA
D gene: NA
J gene: TRBJ2-7
V gene: TRBV27
CDR3 DNA: TGTGCCAGCAGTTTACGATATACCTACGAGCAGTACTTC
CDR3 protein: CASSLRYTYEQYF

clone size: NA
D gene: NA
J gene: TRBJ2-2
V gene: TRBV6-1
CDR3 DNA: TGTGCCAGCAGTGCTGGCGGGGAGCTGTTTTTT
CDR3 protein: CASSAGGELFF